Given below is one T cell receptor beta chain in context. Between the trimmed V and J ends, which lost 2 bases and 1 base, there was a span of 5 bases. The CDR3 is 12 residues long. Per the germline V gene, CDR1 is GTSNPN and CDR2 is SVGIG (reference sequence). This entry is derived from a study of blood T cell repertoires in COVID-19. Study as a whole: The cDNA or gDNA used as material had been derived from T cells, B-cell-depleted T cells, or PBMCs.

TCRdb's copy holds only in-frame clones and misses some; the assay was immunoSEQ multiplex PCR. Seen here are approximately 290,000 clones, roughly 89% observed once, and the top ten hold 11%. In Seattle, patients joined the study during active infection and were tracked longitudinally. The specimen sequenced was peripheral blood. This chain uses TRBV30 with TRBJ1-2; D call uncertain. This receptor was taken from a woman aged 25 to 39 with COVID-19, enrolled during active disease. CDR3 coding DNA: TGTGCCTGGAGTTCCTTTAACTATGGCTACACCTTC. Its translation is CAWSSFNYGYTF. Full variable domain (rest looked up from reference TRBV30 and TRBJ1-2): SQTIHQWPATLVQPVGSPLSLECTVEGTSNPNLYWYRQAAGRGLQLLFYSVGIGQISSEVPQNLSASRPQDRQFILSSKKLLLSDSGFYLCAWSSFNYGYTFGSGTRLTVV.